This T cell receptor (beta chain) originates from a study of blood T cell repertoires in COVID-19. The assay was immunoSEQ multiplex PCR, and TCRdb's table has in-frame clones only and misses some. This repertoire shows about 300,000 clones, 70% to 90% found once; its top ten account for roughly 2%. The specimen sequenced was PBMCs or T cells enriched from blood (not recorded which). The receptor was derived from a man under 40 who had recovered from COVID-19.

The CDR3 DNA reads TGCGCCAGCAGCATCGGTTCGTCTGAAGCTTTCTTT. This gives the protein CASSIGSSEAFF. V is TRBV5-1 and J is TRBJ1-1, with D unclear. V lost 4 bases and J 6 bases, leaving 10 bases between the germline ends. Germline CDR1 and CDR2: SGHRS and YFSETQ. The CDR3 is 12 residues long.